These 10 T cell receptor beta chains came from one sample sequenced in a study of blood T cell repertoires in COVID-19. Sequenced by immunoSEQ multiplex PCR; TCRdb stores in-frame clones only, minus some. The sample contains 120,000 to 150,000 clones, about 87% of which appear only once. The material sequenced was peripheral blood. The receptors shown here come from a woman aged 50 to 60 with acute or convalescent COVID-19.

The chain carries TRBV5-1 and TRBJ2-2; 16 nucleotides line up with TRBD2. Looked up from germline, CDR1 is SGHRS and CDR2 is YFSETQ. V was clipped by 0 bases and J by 2 bases; unmatched bases: 7. This CDR3 is 20 amino acids long. CDR3 DNA sequence: TGCGCCAGCAGCTTGGCCTGGGGACTAGCGGGGGGGCCCAACACCGGGGAGCTGTTTTTT. Translated: CASSLAWGLAGGPNTGELFF.

The rearrangement uses TRBV19 and TRBJ2-1; 7 nucleotides align to TRBD1. Germline trimming cut 4 bases from V and 3 bases from J; bases unmatched to any gene: 3. The CDR3 is made up of 14 amino acids. The germline CDR1 and CDR2 sequences are LNHDA and SQIVND (reference sequence). The CDR3 here is CASSTTGVYNEQFF. The CDR3, as DNA: TGTGCCAGTAGTACTACAGGGGTCTACAATGAGCAGTTCTTC.

The chain recombines TRBV18 with TRBJ2-2; 8 bases fit TRBD1. Germline V gene data show CDR1 as KGHSH and CDR2 as LQKENI. CDR3 size: 17 residues. Unmatched junction bases numbered 10, after V lost 6 bases and J lost 1 base. CDR3 residues: CASSPSPGTGNTGELFF. The DNA for the CDR3 is TGTGCCAGCTCGCCGAGTCCCGGGACAGGGAACACCGGGGAGCTGTTTTTT.

V is TRBV4-1 and J is TRBJ1-1, with 9 bases aligning to TRBD1. From germline, CDR1 is MGHRA and CDR2 YSYEKL. V gave up 4 bases and J gave up 2 bases; unmatched junction bases: 14. The CDR3 totals 18 residues. CDR3 protein: CASSLWPLGTGSNTEAFF. DNA for the CDR3: TGCGCCAGCAGCCTCTGGCCTCTCGGGACAGGGTCAAACACTGAAGCTTTCTTT.

The V and J genes are TRBV28 and TRBJ2-3, with D possibly matching TRBD2 (5 bases). Deletions cut 6 bases from V and 5 bases from J, with 21 bases between. The CDR3 consists of 16 residues. Germline V gene lookup returns CDR1 MDHEN and CDR2 SYDVKM. The CDR3 loop reads CASSSVTGPEGDTQYF. CDR3 bases: TGTGCCAGCAGCTCTGTAACCGGGCCAGAGGGAGATACGCAGTATTTT.

The J gene is TRBJ2-3, the V gene TRBV5-1, with TRBD2 identical over 8 bases. V gave up 0 bases and J gave up 3 bases; unmatched junction bases: 6. This CDR3 region has 16 residues. Germline V gives CDR1 SGHRS, CDR2 YFSETQ. The CDR3 loop reads CASSLGSGDRTDTQYF. The CDR3 coding sequence is TGCGCCAGCAGCTTGGGTAGCGGGGATAGGACAGATACGCAGTATTTT. Supplemented by reference TRBV5-1 and TRBJ2-3, the full variable domain reads KAGVTQTPRYLIKTRGQQVTLSCSPISGHRSVSWYQQTPGQGLQFLFEYFSETQRNKGNFPGRFSGRQFSNSRSEMNVSTLELGDSALYLCASSLGSGDRTDTQYFGPGTRLTVL.

In its sample, this clone was seen a few times. The chain is built from TRBV2 and TRBJ1-1, with D perhaps TRBD1 (5 bases). Looked up from germline, CDR1 is SNHLY and CDR2 is FYNNEI. The length of the CDR3 is 12 residues. Trimming pared 5 bases from V and 4 bases from J, leaving 8 bases between. CDR3 nucleotide sequence: TGTGCCAGCAGTTGGGGGGGCACTGAAGCTTTCTTT. Residues: CASSWGGTEAFF.

The chain joins TRBV6-2 or TRBV6-3 to TRBJ2-1; D is ambiguous. Trimming removed 3 bases at V and 8 bases at J, with 5 bases between. The CDR3 runs to 11 residues. CDR1 is MNHEY and CDR2 is SVGEGT in the germline V gene. CDR3 DNA sequence: TGTGCCAGCAGTTATCTTCATGAGCAGTTCTTC. The encoded protein is CASSYLHEQFF.

In DNA form, the CDR3 reads TGTGCCAGCAGCCCGGGACACGTGAACACTGAAGCTTTCTTT. This encodes CASSPGHVNTEAFF. This sequence joins TRBV5-8 and TRBJ1-1, with D possibly matching TRBD1 (6 bases). The CDR3 is 14 residues long. Trimming removed 4 bases from V and 0 bases from J, with 10 bases in between. Germline CDR1 and CDR2: SGHTS and YDEGEE.

J is TRBJ2-5 and V is TRBV11-1; maybe TRBD1 (6 bases). With 4 bases removed from V and 5 bases from J, the gap between germline ends came to 14 bases. This CDR3 region has 14 residues. In germline, CDR1 is SGHAT, CDR2 FQDESV (reference sequence). This chain's CDR3 is CASSSVTGLETQYF. CDR3 coding DNA: TGTGCCAGCAGCTCGGTGACAGGCTTGGAGACCCAGTACTTC.